The present T cell receptor beta chain was sequenced within a study of blood T cell repertoires in COVID-19. As for the study in general: The samples span acute and convalescent COVID-19 from the United States, Italy and Spain. Sample material is recorded as cDNA or gDNA derived from T cells, B-cell-depleted T cells, or PBMCs.

Participants had their cohort set by participant-reported clinical history. Using immunoSEQ multiplex PCR, the repertoire was profiled, and TCRdb retains in-frame clones only, with some absent. The sample lists approximately 150,000 clones, around four fifths occurring once. V dropped 1 base and J dropped 7 bases, with 14 bases sitting between them. Germline-derived CDR1 and CDR2 are SEHNR and FQNEAQ (reference sequence). This CDR3 comprises 15 residues. This receptor was taken from a woman between 35 and 50 years old who had recovered from COVID-19. The J gene is TRBJ2-1, the V gene TRBV7-9; no definite D call. Material for sequencing was PBMCs or T cells enriched from blood (not recorded which). CDR3 bases: TGTGCCAGCAGCTTAGGAAGCCCATCCAGGAATGAGCAGTTCTTC. This translates into CASSLGSPSRNEQFF.